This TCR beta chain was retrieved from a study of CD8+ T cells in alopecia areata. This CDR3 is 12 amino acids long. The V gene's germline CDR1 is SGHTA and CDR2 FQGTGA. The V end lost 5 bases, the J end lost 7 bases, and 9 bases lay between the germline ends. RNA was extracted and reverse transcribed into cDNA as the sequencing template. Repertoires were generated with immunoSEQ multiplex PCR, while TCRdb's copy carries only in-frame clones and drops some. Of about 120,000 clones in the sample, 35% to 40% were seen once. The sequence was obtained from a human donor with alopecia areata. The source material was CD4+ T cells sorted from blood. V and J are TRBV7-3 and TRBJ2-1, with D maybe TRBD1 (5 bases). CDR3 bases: TGTGCCAGCAGCACGGACATGAATGAGCAGTTCTTC. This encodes CASSTDMNEQFF.